These 3 T cell receptor beta chains were sequenced from one sample in a study of T cells in localized non-small cell lung cancer. Assay: immunoSEQ multiplex PCR; the TCRdb copy retains only in-frame clones and omits some. The table lists around 140,000 clones, 80% to 90% of them singletons, with roughly 1.8% in the top ten. The specimen was peripheral blood, collected before any cancer treatment. The source of these receptors is a female donor aged 60 or older with stage I lung adenocarcinoma.

The chain joins TRBV21-1 to TRBJ2-7; the D call in the table, TRBD2, was not verified against the DNA. TRBV21-1 is a pseudogene segment. CDR3 length equals 16 residues. CDR3 amino acids: CASTEGVSFFNGEQYF. DNA for the CDR3: TGTGCCAGCACCGAGGGAGTGTCCTTCTTCAACGGCGAGCAGTACTTC.

This chain links TRBV7-2 with TRBJ2-5; 9 bases agree with TRBD2. Germline CDR1 reads SGHTA; CDR2 reads FQGNSA. The CDR3 totals 14 residues. V trimming: 4 bases; J trimming: 4 bases; junction bases outside the gene matches: 4. CDR3 bases: TGTGCCAGCAGCTCCCGGACTAGCGTAGAGACCCAGTACTTC. This encodes CASSSRTSVETQYF. Based on the CDR3 plus reference TRBV7-2 and TRBJ2-5, the full variable domain is GAGVSQSPSNKVTEKGKDVELRCDPISGHTALYWYRQSLGQGLEFLIYFQGNSAPDKSGLPSDRFSAERTGGSVSTLTIQRTQQEDSAVYLCASSSRTSVETQYFGPGTRLLVL.

This clone was detected only once. In DNA form, the CDR3 reads TGTGCCAGTCTGGGGTCCTTTACAGGGAACACTGAAGCTTTCTTT. Protein: CASLGSFTGNTEAFF. The rearrangement uses TRBV19 and TRBJ1-1; possibly TRBD1 for D (5 bases). From germline, CDR1 is LNHDA and CDR2 SQIVND (reference sequence). This CDR3 is built from 15 residues. Trimming took off 8 bases at V and 1 base at J, with 17 bases between the two ends.